The clone carrying this T cell receptor (beta chain) was found a few times. The CDR3 runs to 14 residues. Germline CDR1 is LNHDA and CDR2 is SQIVND (reference sequence). V shed 5 bases and J shed 0 bases, with 11 bases lying between them. The repertoire was sequenced with immunoSEQ multiplex PCR; TCRdb's copy has only in-frame clones and lacks some. The sample gives about 350,000 clones, roughly 87% of which show up once; roughly 3.1% is in the top ten. The data belong to a study of Ad26.COV2.S vaccination and SARS-CoV-2 variants. Treatment specified: over 15 received Ad26.COV2.S at low or high dose, single or two shots; five or six received placebo; per-sample allocation not given. Vaccine and placebo recipients were sampled on day 63 after the first injection.

The TCR comes from a person aged 18-60 years who received the Ad26.COV2.S COVID-19 vaccine or a placebo. This chain connects TRBV19 to TRBJ2-7; the D is unclear. The sample consisted of peripheral blood, taken in a trial of Ad26.COV2.S vaccine versus placebo. The CDR3 coding sequence is TGTGCCAGTAGTCAGAGGACGAGCTCCTACGAGCAGTACTTC. It translates to CASSQRTSSYEQYF.